A single TCR beta chain is shown here with its context. Its antigen is undetermined. Sequencing of the DNA from cultured CD4+ T cells was carried out with the Oncomine TCR Beta short-read assay. TCRdb re-called the PCR reads with MiXCR, one entry per CDR3 protein. The data contain under 5,500 distinct CDR3 sequences, 50% to 65% of them singletons. The source of the sample is a study of vaccination and CD4 T cells after COVID-19. Overall study: Cultures serving as controls received a peptide pool (CEFX or HIV-1 Nef) or no peptide.

Treatment specified: approximately 10-day PBMC culture with coronavirus spike peptide pools or control peptides (ViraFEST assay). One should note that the unexposed donor's CD4+ T cells were collected before the COVID-19 pandemic (2011-2018). This receptor was identified in a human donor in good health. The sequenced sample consisted of CD4+ T cells from blood, cultured in vitro.

The CDR3 region is CASSLAPSDYNEQFF. In DNA, the CDR3 is TGCGCCAGCAGCTTAGCGCCTAGCGACTACAATGAGCAGTTCTTC. The chain recombines TRBV5-1 with TRBJ2-1, with D tentatively TRBD2 (6 bases). CDR3 size: 15 residues. V was pared by 2 bases and J by 3 bases, with 12 bases between. Germline V gives CDR1 SGHRS, CDR2 YFSETQ. Complete variable domain (other parts from reference TRBV5-1 and TRBJ2-1): KAGVTQTPRYLIKTRGQQVTLSCSPISGHRSVSWYQQTPGQGLQFLFEYFSETQRNKGNFPGRFSGRQFSNSRSEMNVSTLELGDSALYLCASSLAPSDYNEQFFGPGTRLTVL.